This T cell receptor beta chain was found in a study of sequential checkpoint blockade in melanoma. In this sample, this clone turned up once. Treatment described: randomized to nivolumab then ipilimumab (arm A) or the reverse (arm B). The V end lost 10 bases, the J end lost 8 bases, and 14 bases lay between the germline ends. Germline V lookup: CDR1 SEHNR, CDR2 FQNEAQ (reference sequence). CDR3 length: 11 amino acids. TCRdb keeps only in-frame clones here, not all; method: immunoSEQ multiplex PCR. The sample shows some 14,000 clones, more than 65% of them seen only once. The chain recombines TRBV7-9 with TRBJ1-2; a weak D match, TRBD1 (6 bases). This sequence originates from a human donor with melanoma. This specimen was CD8+ T cells sorted from blood (inferred from file names), taken from a patient given nivolumab and ipilimumab in sequence. The CDR3 DNA follows: TGTGCCACCGAGACAGGCGAGGGCTACACCTTC. The encoded protein is CATETGEGYTF.